This paragraph reports one T cell receptor (beta chain). The data were produced by immunoSEQ multiplex PCR, yet TCRdb's version contains in-frame clones alone and is incomplete. The sample consists of hundreds of thousands of clones, approximately 90% of them appearing once. The data are from a study of Ad26.COV2.S vaccination and SARS-CoV-2 variants. Treatment in this sample: roughly 20 received Ad26.COV2.S at low or high dose, single or two shots; roughly five received placebo; per-sample allocation not given. The investigators took samples on day 63 after the first vaccine or placebo injection. Germline values: CDR1 MGHRA, CDR2 YSYEKL. This CDR3 spans 14 amino acids. V shed 0 bases and J 2 bases; nucleotides not matched to a gene: 0.

Sequencing was performed on peripheral blood, taken in a trial of Ad26.COV2.S vaccine versus placebo. V is TRBV4-1 and J is TRBJ2-7; TRBD1 matches 8 bases. This TCR came from a person aged 18-60 years who received the Ad26.COV2.S COVID-19 vaccine or a placebo. The CDR3 here is CASSQDRGPYEQYF. The CDR3 DNA reads as TGCGCCAGCAGCCAAGACAGGGGGCCCTACGAGCAGTACTTC.